This T cell receptor (beta chain) was retrieved from a study of blood T cell repertoires in COVID-19. Only in-frame clones appear in the TCRdb table, and some are missing; sequencing was by immunoSEQ multiplex PCR. The repertoire has tens of thousands of clones, 86% of them found once; the top ten carry about 19%. Only one count was recorded for this clone. This CDR3 is built from 13 residues. CDR1 and CDR2 (germline): SNHLY, FYNNEI. V gave up 8 bases and J gave up 6 bases, with 17 bases separating them. The V and J genes are TRBV2 and TRBJ2-7; D ambiguous. This sequence originates from a woman of 80 years or more with acute or convalescent COVID-19. The specimen was peripheral blood. CDR3 residues: CASSNKEVLEQYF. The CDR3 DNA follows: TGTGCCAGCTCTAATAAAGAAGTCCTCGAGCAGTACTTC.